The subject of this entry is one TCR beta chain. In the original processing: Reference gene primer amplification gave nucleated cell count estimates. Profiled with immunoSEQ multiplex PCR; TCRdb holds only in-frame clones, not every one. Clone size and the V and J calls come from that table; the DNA yielded D and trimming. The table has about 270,000 clones, approximately 91% seen once; the top ten hold approximately 2.5%. Self-reported history from a screening survey and questionnaire set each donor's cohort. The data belong to a study of blood T cell repertoires in COVID-19. Overall study: The United States, Italy and Spain provided the acute and convalescent COVID-19 samples. Sample material is recorded as cDNA or gDNA derived from T cells, B-cell-depleted T cells, or PBMCs.

Germline V gene lookup returns CDR1 LGHDT and CDR2 YNNKEL (reference sequence). With 8 bases removed from V and 2 bases from J, the gap between germline ends came to 12 bases. The CDR3 extends over 13 amino acids. The sequencing sample was made of PBMCs or T cells enriched from blood (not recorded which). The TCR was taken from a woman aged 40 to 50 with acute COVID-19. The chain has TRBV3-1 (or the pseudogene TRBV3-2) and TRBJ1-1, with D uncertain. In nucleotides, the CDR3 is TGTGCCAGCGTCCGCACAAGAAACACTGAAGCTTTCTTT. Amino acid sequence: CASVRTRNTEAFF.